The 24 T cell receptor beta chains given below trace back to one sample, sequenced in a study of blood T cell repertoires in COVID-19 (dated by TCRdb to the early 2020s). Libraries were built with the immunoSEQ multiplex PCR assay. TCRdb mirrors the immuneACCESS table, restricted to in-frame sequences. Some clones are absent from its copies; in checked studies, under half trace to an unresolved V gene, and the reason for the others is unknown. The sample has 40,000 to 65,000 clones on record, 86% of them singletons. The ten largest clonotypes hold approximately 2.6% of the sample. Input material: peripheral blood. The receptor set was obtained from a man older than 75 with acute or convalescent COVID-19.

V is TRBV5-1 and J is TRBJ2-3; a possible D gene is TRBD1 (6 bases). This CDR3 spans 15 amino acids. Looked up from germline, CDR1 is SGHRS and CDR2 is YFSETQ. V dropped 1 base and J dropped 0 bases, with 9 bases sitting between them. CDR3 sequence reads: CASSLPRGSTDTQYF. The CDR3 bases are TGCGCCAGCAGCTTGCCCAGGGGCAGCACAGATACGCAGTATTTT.

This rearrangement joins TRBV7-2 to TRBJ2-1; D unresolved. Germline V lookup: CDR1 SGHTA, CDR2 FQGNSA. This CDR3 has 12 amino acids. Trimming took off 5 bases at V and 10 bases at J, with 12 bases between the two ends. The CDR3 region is CASSVRGIEQFF. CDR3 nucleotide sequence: TGTGCCAGCAGCGTGCGAGGCATCGAGCAGTTCTTC. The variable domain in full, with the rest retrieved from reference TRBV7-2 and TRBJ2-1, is GAGVSQSPSNKVTEKGKDVELRCDPISGHTALYWYRQSLGQGLEFLIYFQGNSAPDKSGLPSDRFSAERTGGSVSTLTIQRTQQEDSAVYLCASSVRGIEQFFGPGTRLTVL.

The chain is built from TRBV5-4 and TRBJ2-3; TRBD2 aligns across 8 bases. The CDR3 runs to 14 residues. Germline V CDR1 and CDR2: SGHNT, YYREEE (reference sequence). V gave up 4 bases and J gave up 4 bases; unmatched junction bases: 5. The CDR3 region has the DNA TGTGCCAGCAGCGCACGGGGGGGGGCAGATACGCAGTATTTT. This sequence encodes CASSARGGADTQYF.

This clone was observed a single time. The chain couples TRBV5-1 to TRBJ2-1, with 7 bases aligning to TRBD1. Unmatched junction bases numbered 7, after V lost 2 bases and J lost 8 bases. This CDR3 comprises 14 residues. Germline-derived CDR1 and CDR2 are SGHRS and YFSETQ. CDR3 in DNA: TGCGCCAGCAGCTTCAGACAGGGTGGACATGAGCAGTTCTTC. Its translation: CASSFRQGGHEQFF.

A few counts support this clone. The CDR3 region has the DNA TGTGCCACCAGTGAGGGAGGACAAGATACGCAGTATTTT. Translating it yields CATSEGGQDTQYF. The genes are TRBV24-1 and TRBJ2-3; possibly TRBD2 for D (6 bases). The germline gives CDR1 KGHDR, CDR2 SFDVKD. The CDR3 loop spans 13 amino acids. With 4 bases removed from V and 5 bases from J, the gap between germline ends came to 9 bases.

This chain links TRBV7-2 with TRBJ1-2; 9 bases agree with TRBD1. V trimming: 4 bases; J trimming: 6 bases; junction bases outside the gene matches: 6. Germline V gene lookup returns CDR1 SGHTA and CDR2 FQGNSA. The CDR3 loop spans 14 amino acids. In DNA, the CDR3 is TGTGCCAGCAGCTCCCGGACAGGGGAAAATGGCTACACCTTC. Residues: CASSSRTGENGYTF.

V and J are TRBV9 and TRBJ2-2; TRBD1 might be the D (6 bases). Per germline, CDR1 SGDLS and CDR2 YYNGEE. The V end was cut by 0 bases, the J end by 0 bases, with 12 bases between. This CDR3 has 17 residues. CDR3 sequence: CASSVGLRTANTGELFF. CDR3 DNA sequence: TGTGCCAGCAGCGTAGGCCTTCGGACAGCGAACACCGGGGAGCTGTTTTTT.

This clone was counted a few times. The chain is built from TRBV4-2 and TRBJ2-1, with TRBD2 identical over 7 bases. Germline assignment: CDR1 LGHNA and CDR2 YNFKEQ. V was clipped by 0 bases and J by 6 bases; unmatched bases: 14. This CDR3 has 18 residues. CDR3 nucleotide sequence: TGTGCCAGCAGCCAAGATGAGATAAGGGTAGCGGGCGGCAATGAGCAGTTCTTC. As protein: CASSQDEIRVAGGNEQFF.

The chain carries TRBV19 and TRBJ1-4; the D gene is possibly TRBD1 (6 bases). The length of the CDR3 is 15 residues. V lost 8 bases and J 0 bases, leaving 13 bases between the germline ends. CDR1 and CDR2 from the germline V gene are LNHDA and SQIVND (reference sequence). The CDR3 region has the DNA TGTGCCAGTGGGGTTGGGGGCTCAACTAATGAAAAACTGTTTTTT. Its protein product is CASGVGGSTNEKLFF.

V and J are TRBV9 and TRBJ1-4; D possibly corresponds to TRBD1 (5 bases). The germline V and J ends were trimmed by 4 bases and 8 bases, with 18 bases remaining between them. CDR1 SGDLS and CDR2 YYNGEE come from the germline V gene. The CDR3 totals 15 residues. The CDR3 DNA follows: TGTGCCAGCAGCTCCCGCGTGGGGGAGGGCGAAAAACTGTTTTTT. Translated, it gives CASSSRVGEGEKLFF. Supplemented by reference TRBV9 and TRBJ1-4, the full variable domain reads DSGVTQTPKHLITATGQRVTLRCSPRSGDLSVYWYQQSLDQGLQFLIQYYNGEERAKGNILERFSAQQFPDLHSELNLSSLELGDSALYFCASSSRVGEGEKLFFGSGTQLSVL.

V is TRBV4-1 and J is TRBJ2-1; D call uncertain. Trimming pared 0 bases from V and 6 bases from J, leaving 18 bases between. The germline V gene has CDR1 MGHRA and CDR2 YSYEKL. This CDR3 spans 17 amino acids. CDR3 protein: CASSQDHVGIRGNEQFF. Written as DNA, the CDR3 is TGCGCCAGCAGCCAAGATCATGTGGGTATCAGAGGCAATGAGCAGTTCTTC.

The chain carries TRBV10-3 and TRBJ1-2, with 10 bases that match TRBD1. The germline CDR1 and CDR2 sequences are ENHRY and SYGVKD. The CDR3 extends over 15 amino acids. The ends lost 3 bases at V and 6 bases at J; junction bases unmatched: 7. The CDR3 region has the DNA TGTGCCATCAGTGATCCGGGACAGGGGTTTGATGGCTACACCTTC. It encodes CAISDPGQGFDGYTF.

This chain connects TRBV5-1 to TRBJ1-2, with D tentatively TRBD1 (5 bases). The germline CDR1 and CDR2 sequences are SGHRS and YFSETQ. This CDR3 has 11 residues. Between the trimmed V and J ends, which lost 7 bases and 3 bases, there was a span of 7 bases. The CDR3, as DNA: TGCGCCAGCGGGGGGGACTATGGCTACACCTTC. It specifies CASGGDYGYTF.

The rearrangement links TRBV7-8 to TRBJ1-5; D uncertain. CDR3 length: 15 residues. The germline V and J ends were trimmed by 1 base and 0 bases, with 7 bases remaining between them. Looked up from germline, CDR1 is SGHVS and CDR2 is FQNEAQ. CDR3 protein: CASSLVGLSNQPQHF. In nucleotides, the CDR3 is TGTGCCAGCAGCTTAGTTGGACTTAGCAATCAGCCCCAGCATTTT.

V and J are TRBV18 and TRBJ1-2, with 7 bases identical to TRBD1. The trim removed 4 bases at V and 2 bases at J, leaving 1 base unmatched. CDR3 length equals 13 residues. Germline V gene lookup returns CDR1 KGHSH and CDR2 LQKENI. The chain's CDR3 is CASSQGANYGYTF. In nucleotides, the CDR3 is TGTGCCAGCTCACAGGGGGCGAACTATGGCTACACCTTC.

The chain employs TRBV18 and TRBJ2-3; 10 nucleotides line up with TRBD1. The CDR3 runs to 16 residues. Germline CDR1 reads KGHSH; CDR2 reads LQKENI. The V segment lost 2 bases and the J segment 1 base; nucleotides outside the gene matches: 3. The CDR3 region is CASSPLGTGGTDTQYF. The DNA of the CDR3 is TGTGCCAGCTCACCATTGGGGACAGGGGGCACAGATACGCAGTATTTT. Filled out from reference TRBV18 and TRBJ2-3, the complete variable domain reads NAGVMQNPRHLVRRRGQEARLRCSPMKGHSHVYWYRQLPEEGLKFMVYLQKENIIDESGMPKERFSAEFPKEGPSILRIQQVVRGDSAAYFCASSPLGTGGTDTQYFGPGTRLTVL.

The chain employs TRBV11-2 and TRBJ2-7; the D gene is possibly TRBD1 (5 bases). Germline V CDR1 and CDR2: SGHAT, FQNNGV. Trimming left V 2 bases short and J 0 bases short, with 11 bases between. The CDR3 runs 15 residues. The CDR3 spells CASSLPTVSSYEQYF. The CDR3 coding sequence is TGTGCCAGCAGCTTACCGACAGTGAGCTCCTACGAGCAGTACTTC.

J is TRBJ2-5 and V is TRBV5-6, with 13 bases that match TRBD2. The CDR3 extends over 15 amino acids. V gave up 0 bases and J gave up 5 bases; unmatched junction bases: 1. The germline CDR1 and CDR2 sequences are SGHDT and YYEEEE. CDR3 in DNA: TGTGCCAGCAGCTTGGGACTAGCGGGGGGTGAGACCCAGTACTTC. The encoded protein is CASSLGLAGGETQYF.

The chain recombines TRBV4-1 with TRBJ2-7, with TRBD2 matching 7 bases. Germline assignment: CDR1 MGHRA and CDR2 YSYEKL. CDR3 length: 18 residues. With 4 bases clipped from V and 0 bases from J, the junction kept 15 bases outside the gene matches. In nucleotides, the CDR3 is TGCGCCAGCAGCCGAAGTTTCGTCCCGGGGGGTTCCTCCTACGAGCAGTACTTC. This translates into CASSRSFVPGGSSYEQYF.

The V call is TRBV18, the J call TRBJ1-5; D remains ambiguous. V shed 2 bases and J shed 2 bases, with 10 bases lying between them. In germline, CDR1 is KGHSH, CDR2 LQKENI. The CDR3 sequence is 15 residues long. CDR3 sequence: CASSPVEGGNQPQHF. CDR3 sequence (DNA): TGTGCCAGCTCACCAGTCGAGGGAGGCAATCAGCCCCAGCATTTT.

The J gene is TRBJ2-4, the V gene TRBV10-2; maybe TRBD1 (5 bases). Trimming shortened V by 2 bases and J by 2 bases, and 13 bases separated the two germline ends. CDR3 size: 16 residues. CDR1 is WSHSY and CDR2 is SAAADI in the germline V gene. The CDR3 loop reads CASSEAPQGTKNIQYF. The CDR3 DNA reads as TGCGCCAGCAGTGAGGCTCCCCAGGGAACCAAAAACATTCAGTACTTC.

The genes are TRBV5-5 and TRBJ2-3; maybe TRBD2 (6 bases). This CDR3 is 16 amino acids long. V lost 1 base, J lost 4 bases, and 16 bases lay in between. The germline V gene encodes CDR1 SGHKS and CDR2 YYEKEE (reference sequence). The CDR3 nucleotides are TGTGCCAGCAGCTTGTCTCTAGCGAGGGGTCCAGATACGCAGTATTTT. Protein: CASSLSLARGPDTQYF.

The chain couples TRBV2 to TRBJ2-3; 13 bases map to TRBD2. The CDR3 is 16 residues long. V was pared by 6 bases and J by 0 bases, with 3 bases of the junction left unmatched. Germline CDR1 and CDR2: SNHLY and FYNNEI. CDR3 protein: CASRLLAGGSTDTQYF. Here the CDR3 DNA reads TGTGCCAGCAGGCTACTAGCGGGGGGGAGCACAGATACGCAGTATTTT.

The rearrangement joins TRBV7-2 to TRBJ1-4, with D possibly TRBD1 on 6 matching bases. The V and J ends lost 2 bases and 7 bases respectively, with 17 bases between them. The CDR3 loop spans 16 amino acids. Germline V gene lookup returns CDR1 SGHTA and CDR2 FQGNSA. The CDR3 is CASSLQKRGGTEKLFF. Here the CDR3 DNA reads TGTGCCAGCAGCTTACAAAAGAGGGGGGGTACTGAAAAACTGTTTTTT.